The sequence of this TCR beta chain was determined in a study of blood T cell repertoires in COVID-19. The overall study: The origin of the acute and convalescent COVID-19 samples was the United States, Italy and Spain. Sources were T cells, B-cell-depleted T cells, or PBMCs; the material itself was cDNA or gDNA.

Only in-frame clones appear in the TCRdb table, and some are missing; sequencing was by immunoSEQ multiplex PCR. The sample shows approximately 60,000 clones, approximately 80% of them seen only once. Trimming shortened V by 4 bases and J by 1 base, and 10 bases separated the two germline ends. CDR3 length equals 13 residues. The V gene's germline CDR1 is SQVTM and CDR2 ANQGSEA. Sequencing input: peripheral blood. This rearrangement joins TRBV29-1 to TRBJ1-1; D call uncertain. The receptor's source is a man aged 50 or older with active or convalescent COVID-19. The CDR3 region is CSVGTGGNTEAFF. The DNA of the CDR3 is TGCAGCGTTGGCACGGGAGGGAACACTGAAGCTTTCTTT.